This passage covers 11 T cell receptor beta chains from one sample sequenced in a study of T cell repertoires in aging, cancer and after chemotherapy. Peripheral blood genomic DNA, not sorted cells or RNA, was the template. Multiplex touch-down PCR with TRB-A/B primers amplified rearranged V-D-J TRB sequences. TCRdb reprocessed the multiplex PCR reads via MiXCR and lists one record per CDR3 protein. The repertoire includes roughly 6,200 distinct CDR3 sequences, around 30% of them detected once, and about 8% sits in the top ten. The sequenced sample was blood. The receptors here all came from a human donor with a blood cancer.

The chain recombines TRBV5-1 with TRBJ2-7, with 8 bases fitting TRBD2. The CDR3 has 13 residues. V shed 1 base and J 5 bases; nucleotides not matched to a gene: 2. CDR1 and CDR2 (germline): SGHRS, YFSETQ. This chain's CDR3 is CASSLTSGHEQYF. In DNA form, the CDR3 reads TGCGCCAGCAGCTTGACTAGCGGCCACGAGCAGTACTTC.

This clonotype showed up just a few times. The rearrangement joins TRBV11-3 to TRBJ2-3; D remains ambiguous. Trimming stripped 1 base from V and 6 bases from J, with 8 bases between. Germline CDR1 reads SGHNT; CDR2 reads YENEEA. The CDR3 length is 13 residues. The CDR3 coding sequence is TGTGCCAGCAGCTTAGTCCCTCCGGATACGCAGTATTTT. It specifies CASSLVPPDTQYF.

This clonotype was observed a handful of times. V and J are TRBV11-2 and TRBJ2-1, with TRBD2 as a possible D gene (5 bases). Per germline, CDR1 SGHAT and CDR2 FQNNGV. The CDR3 runs 11 residues. The V gene lost 5 bases and the J gene lost 9 bases, with 8 bases spanning the gap. CDR3 amino acids: CASSLAGEQFF. The CDR3 DNA follows: TGTGCCAGCAGCCTGGCGGGTGAGCAGTTCTTC.

There are a few counts of this clonotype. The chain couples TRBV5-1 to TRBJ2-3; TRBD1 is a possible D gene (5 bases). Germline CDR1 reads SGHRS; CDR2 reads YFSETQ. The CDR3 length is 14 residues. Trimming removed 7 bases at V and 0 bases at J, with 12 bases between. DNA of the CDR3: TGCGCCAGCGGCCCTAGGGGAAGCACAGATACGCAGTATTTT. This encodes CASGPRGSTDTQYF.

This clonotype was picked up a small number of times. Written as DNA, the CDR3 is TGTGCCAGCAGTTACTGGGGGGCTGAAGCTTTCTTT. Its translation: CASSYWGAEAFF. V and J are TRBV6-5 and TRBJ1-1, with a weak D call TRBD1 (5 bases). V was cut by 1 base and J by 6 bases, with 6 bases left in between. The CDR3 is 12 amino acids. CDR1 and CDR2 (germline): MNHEY, SVGAGI.

Notes on this clonotype: This may be a read error: a much more frequent sequence differs by one nucleotide. The rearrangement links TRBV6-5 to TRBJ2-6; D uncertain. Germline CDR1 and CDR2: MNHEY and SVGAGI. This CDR3 region has 18 residues. The CDR3 protein is CDSSYLRAISSGANVLTF. CDR3 nucleotides: TGTGACAGCAGTTATTTACGGGCAATAAGCTCTGGGGCCAACGTCCTGACTTTC.

By its share, this clonotype is medium-sized. J is TRBJ2-5 and V is TRBV7-9; D is perhaps TRBD1 or TRBD2 (7 bases each). The germline V and J ends were trimmed by 4 bases and 5 bases, with 14 bases remaining between them. Germline-derived CDR1 and CDR2 are SEHNR and FQNEAQ (reference sequence). There are 14 residues in the CDR3. The CDR3 nucleotides are TGTGCCAGCAGCTCTGACAGGGAGGGGGAGACCCAGTACTTC. It yields the protein CASSSDREGETQYF.

In this sample, this clonotype is medium-sized. This chain connects TRBV29-1 to TRBJ1-2; 8 nucleotides match TRBD1. CDR1 SQVTM and CDR2 ANQGSEA come from the germline V gene. CDR3 length: 13 amino acids. Germline trimming cut 7 bases from V and 4 bases from J; bases unmatched to any gene: 8. CDR3 sequence reads: CSAAGGVGYGYTF. The CDR3 region has the DNA TGCAGCGCCGCAGGGGGCGTTGGCTATGGCTACACCTTC.

This clonotype was seen a handful of times. The genes are TRBV6-6 and TRBJ1-4, with 10 bases matching TRBD1. The trim removed 0 bases at V and 1 base at J, leaving 5 bases unmatched. The germline V gene encodes CDR1 MNHNY and CDR2 SVGAGI (reference sequence). The CDR3 consists of 18 residues. CDR3 amino acids: CASSYSGTGEGTNEKLFF. CDR3 nucleotides: TGTGCCAGCAGTTACTCGGGGACAGGGGAAGGAACTAATGAAAAACTGTTTTTT.

In this sample, this clonotype is medium-sized. This chain uses TRBV6-5 with TRBJ2-7, with a possible D match to TRBD2 (5 bases). The length of the CDR3 is 14 residues. Germline CDR1 reads MNHEY; CDR2 reads SVGAGI. V was shortened by 6 bases and J by 0 bases, with 12 bases between the two germline ends. CDR3 loop: CASRRRASSYEQYF. CDR3 nucleotides: TGTGCCAGCAGAAGGCGGGCTAGCTCCTACGAGCAGTACTTC.

Sample share makes this clonotype medium-sized. The chain couples TRBV5-4 to TRBJ2-2; 8 nucleotides line up with TRBD1. The germline V gene encodes CDR1 SGHNT and CDR2 YYREEE (reference sequence). The CDR3 loop spans 14 amino acids. V lost 4 bases to trimming and J lost 3 bases; unmatched junction nucleotides: 2. The CDR3 nucleotides are TGTGCCAGCAGCCAGGGACAGGACACCGGGGAGCTGTTTTTT. Its protein is CASSQGQDTGELFF. The full variable domain, with the rest looked up from reference TRBV5-4 and TRBJ2-2, is ETGVTQSPTHLIKTRGQQVTLRCSSQSGHNTVSWYQQALGQGPQFIFQYYREEENGRGNFPPRFSGLQFPNYSSELNVNALELDDSALYLCASSQGQDTGELFFGEGSRLTVL.